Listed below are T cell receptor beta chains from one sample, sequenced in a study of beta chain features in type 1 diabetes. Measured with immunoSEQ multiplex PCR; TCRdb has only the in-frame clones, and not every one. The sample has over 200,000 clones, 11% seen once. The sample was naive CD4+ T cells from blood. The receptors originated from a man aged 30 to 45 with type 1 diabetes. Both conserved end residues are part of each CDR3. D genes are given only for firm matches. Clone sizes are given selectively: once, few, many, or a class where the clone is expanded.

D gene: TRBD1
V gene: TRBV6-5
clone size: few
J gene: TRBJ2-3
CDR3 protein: CASSWDRGADTQYF
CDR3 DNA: TGTGCCAGCAGCTGGGACAGGGGAGCAGATACGCAGTATTTT

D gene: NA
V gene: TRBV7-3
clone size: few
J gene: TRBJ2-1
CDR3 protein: CASSLGDQEGEQFF
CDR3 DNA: TGTGCCAGCAGCCTAGGGGACCAGGAGGGTGAGCAGTTCTTC

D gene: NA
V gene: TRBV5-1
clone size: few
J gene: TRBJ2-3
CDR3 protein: CASSLQGDTDTQYF
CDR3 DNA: TGCGCCAGCAGCTTGCAGGGTGACACAGATACGCAGTATTTT

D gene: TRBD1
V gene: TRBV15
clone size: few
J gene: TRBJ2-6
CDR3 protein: CATSSIRGPGANVLTF
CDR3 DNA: TGTGCCACCAGCAGTATCAGGGGGCCCGGGGCCAACGTCCTGACTTTC

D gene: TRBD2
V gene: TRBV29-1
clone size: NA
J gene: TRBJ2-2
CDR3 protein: CSVLSGGVAGELFF
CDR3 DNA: TGCAGCGTTTTAAGCGGGGGGGTGGCCGGGGAGCTGTTTTTT

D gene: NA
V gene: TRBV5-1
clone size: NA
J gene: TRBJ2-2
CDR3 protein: CASSGGPPTGELFF
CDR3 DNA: TGCGCCAGCAGCGGCGGGCCACCTACCGGGGAGCTGTTTTTT

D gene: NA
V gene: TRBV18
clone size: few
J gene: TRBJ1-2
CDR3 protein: CASSENREGHGYTF
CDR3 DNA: TGTGCCAGCTCAGAGAACAGGGAAGGTCATGGCTACACCTTC

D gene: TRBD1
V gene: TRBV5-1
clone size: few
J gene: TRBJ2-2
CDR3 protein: CASSSLGQGSSGELFF
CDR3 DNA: TGCGCCAGCAGCTCACTAGGACAGGGATCCTCCGGGGAGCTGTTTTTT

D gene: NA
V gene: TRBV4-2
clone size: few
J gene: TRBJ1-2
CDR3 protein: CASSQDEYGDYGYTF
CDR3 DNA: TGTGCCAGCAGCCAAGATGAGTACGGGGACTATGGCTACACCTTC

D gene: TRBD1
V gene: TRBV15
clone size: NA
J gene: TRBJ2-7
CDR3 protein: CATSRAGQASYEQYF
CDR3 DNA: TGTGCCACCAGCAGAGCGGGACAGGCTTCCTACGAGCAGTACTTC

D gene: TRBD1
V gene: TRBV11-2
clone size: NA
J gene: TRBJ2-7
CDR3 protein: CASSLERGRGYEQYF
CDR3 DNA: TGTGCCAGCAGCTTAGAAAGGGGGCGCGGGTACGAGCAGTACTTC

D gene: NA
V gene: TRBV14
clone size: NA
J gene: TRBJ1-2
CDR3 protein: CASSRGAAGYTF
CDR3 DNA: TGTGCCAGCAGCCGGGGCGCGGCGGGCTACACCTTC

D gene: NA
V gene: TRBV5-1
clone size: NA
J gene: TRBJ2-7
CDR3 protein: CASSTGSGGIVQYF
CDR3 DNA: TGCGCCAGCAGCACGGGATCCGGGGGTATTGTGCAGTACTTC

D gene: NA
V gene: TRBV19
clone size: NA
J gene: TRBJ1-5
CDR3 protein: CASSMGYKGHNSNQPQHF
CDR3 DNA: TGTGCCAGTAGTATGGGATATAAGGGACACAATAGCAATCAGCCCCAGCATTTT

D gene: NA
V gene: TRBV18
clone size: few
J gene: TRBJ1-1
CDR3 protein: CASSSDSGWGAFF
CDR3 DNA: TGTGCCAGCTCGTCGGATTCAGGGTGGGGAGCTTTCTTT

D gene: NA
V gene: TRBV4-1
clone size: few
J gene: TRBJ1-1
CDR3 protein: CASSQQQETEAFF
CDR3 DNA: TGCGCCAGCAGCCAACAACAGGAAACTGAAGCTTTCTTT

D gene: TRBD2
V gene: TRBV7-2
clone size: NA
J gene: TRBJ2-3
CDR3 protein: CASSLELAGVTDTQYF
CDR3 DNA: TGTGCCAGCAGCTTAGAACTAGCGGGGGTCACAGATACGCAGTATTTT

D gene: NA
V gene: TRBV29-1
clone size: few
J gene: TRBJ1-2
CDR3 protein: CSVQGLGFRGYTF
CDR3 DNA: TGCAGCGTTCAGGGGTTGGGGTTCCGAGGCTACACCTTC

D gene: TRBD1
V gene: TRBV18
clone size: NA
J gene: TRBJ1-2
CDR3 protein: CASSPGTGGDNGYTF
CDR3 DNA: TGTGCCAGCTCACCGGGAACAGGGGGCGATAATGGCTACACCTTC

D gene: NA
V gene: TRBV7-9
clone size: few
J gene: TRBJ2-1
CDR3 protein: CASSPPWADNEQFF
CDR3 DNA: TGTGCCAGCAGCCCACCCTGGGCCGACAATGAGCAGTTCTTC

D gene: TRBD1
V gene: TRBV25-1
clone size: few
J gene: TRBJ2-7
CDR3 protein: CASRGQGTYEQYF
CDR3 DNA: TGTGCCAGCAGAGGACAGGGGACATACGAGCAGTACTTC

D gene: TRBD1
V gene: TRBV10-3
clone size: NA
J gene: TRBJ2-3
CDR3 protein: CAIDDRGRTDTQYF
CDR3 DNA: TGTGCCATCGACGACAGGGGACGCACAGATACGCAGTATTTT

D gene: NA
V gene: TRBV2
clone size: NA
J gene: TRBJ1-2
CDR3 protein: CASSDRVSYGYTF
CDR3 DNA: TGTGCCAGCAGTGACAGGGTTAGCTATGGCTACACCTTC

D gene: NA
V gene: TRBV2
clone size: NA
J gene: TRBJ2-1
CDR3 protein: CASRPDRRRPFF
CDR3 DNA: TGTGCCAGCAGGCCCGACAGACGACGGCCGTTCTTC

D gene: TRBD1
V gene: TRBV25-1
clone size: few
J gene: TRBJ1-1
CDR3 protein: CASSRGTVSWNTEAFF
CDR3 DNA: TGTGCCAGCAGCAGAGGGACAGTTTCATGGAACACTGAAGCTTTCTTT

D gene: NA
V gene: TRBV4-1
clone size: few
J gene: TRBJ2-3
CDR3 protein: CASSQGGPGITDTQYF
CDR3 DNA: TGCGCCAGCAGCCAGGGGGGACCGGGGATTACAGATACGCAGTATTTT

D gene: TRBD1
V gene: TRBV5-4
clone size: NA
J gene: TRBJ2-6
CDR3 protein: CASSLGGPGANVLTF
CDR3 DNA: TGTGCCAGCAGCTTAGGGGGCCCTGGGGCCAACGTCCTGACTTTC

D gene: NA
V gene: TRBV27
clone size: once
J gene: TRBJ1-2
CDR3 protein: CASSSSAGNYGYTF
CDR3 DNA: TGTGCCAGCAGTTCCTCGGCAGGGAACTATGGCTACACCTTC

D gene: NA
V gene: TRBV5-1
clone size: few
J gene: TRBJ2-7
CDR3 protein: CASSGTDSSYEQYF
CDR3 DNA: TGCGCCAGCAGCGGCACGGACAGCTCCTACGAGCAGTACTTC